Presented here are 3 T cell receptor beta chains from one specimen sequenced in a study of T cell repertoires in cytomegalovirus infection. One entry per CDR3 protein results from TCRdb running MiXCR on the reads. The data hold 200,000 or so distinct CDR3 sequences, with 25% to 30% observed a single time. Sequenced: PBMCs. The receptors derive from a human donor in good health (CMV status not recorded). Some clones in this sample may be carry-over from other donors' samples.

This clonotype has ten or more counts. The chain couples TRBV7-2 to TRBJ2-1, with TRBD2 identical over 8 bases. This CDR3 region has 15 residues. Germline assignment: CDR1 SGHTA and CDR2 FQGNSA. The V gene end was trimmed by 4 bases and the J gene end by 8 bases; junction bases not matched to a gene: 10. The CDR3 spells CASSSPSGGRDEQFF. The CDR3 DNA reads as TGTGCCAGCAGCTCGCCGAGCGGGGGTCGTGATGAGCAGTTCTTC.

CDR3 protein: CASRDRRNEKLFF. CDR3 in DNA: TGTGCCAGCCGGGACAGAAGAAATGAAAAACTGTTTTTT. This chain links TRBV2 with TRBJ1-4; TRBD1 aligns across 7 bases. The CDR3 is 13 amino acids. The J segment lost 5 bases and the V segment lost 8 bases, leaving 5 bases of the junction unmatched. The germline V gene encodes CDR1 SNHLY and CDR2 FYNNEI.

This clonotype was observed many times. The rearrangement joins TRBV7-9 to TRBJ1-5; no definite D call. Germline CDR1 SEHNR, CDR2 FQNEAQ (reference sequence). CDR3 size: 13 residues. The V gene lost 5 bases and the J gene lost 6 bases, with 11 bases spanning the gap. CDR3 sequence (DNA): TGTGCCAGCAGCCCAAGACGAGGTCAGCCCCAGCATTTT. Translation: CASSPRRGQPQHF.